This TCR beta chain appears in the sequencing data of a study of blood T cell repertoires in COVID-19. Turning to the study itself: Sites in the United States, Italy and Spain provided acute and convalescent COVID-19 samples. T cells, B-cell-depleted T cells, or PBMCs provided the cDNA or gDNA that served as material.

Per the original data handling: Using reference gene primer amplification, nucleated cell counts were estimated. Sequencing was performed with immunoSEQ multiplex PCR; in TCRdb, only in-frame clones are kept and a portion is missing. V, J and clone size derive from that table, while D and trimming were established from the DNA sequence. The sample lists approximately 450,000 clones, 80% to 90% occurring once. CDR3 length equals 15 residues. V gave up 1 base and J gave up 7 bases, with 14 bases separating them. CDR1 is MGHRA and CDR2 is YSYEKL in the germline V gene. This receptor was identified in a woman in her 30s with acute or convalescent COVID-19. Sequenced material: peripheral blood. V gene TRBV4-1 combines with J gene TRBJ2-1; tentative D call: TRBD1 (5 bases). The CDR3 region is CASSQVGVSLNEQFF. In DNA form, the CDR3 reads TGCGCCAGCAGCCAAGTAGGGGTATCCCTTAATGAGCAGTTCTTC.